This is a list of T cell receptor beta chains from one sample in a study of T cells after yellow fever vaccination. TCRdb reprocessed the 5' RACE reads with MiXCR, giving one entry per CDR3 protein. Altogether approximately 550,000 distinct CDR3 sequences are present, roughly a fifth being singletons, with the ten largest covering approximately 14%. This specimen was PBMCs, taken 15 days after the yellow fever booster vaccination. Receptors originate from a young man who received the YFV17D yellow fever vaccine. Each CDR3 is given without its conserved first and last residue.

J	V	length	CDR3
TRBJ2-5	TRBV7-2	11	ASSLLTEETQY
TRBJ1-5	TRBV5-1	13	ASSLTGASNQPQH
TRBJ2-1	TRBV2	11	AGLAGGLNEQF
TRBJ2-7	TRBV25-1	13	ASSPTGSLGYEQY
TRBJ2-5	TRBV18	11	ASSPGISETQY
TRBJ2-5	TRBV28	11	ASSFPSFETQY
TRBJ2-3	TRBV29-1	11	SSSGAYTDTQY
TRBJ1-1	TRBV27	11	ASRRDRAAEAF
TRBJ2-7	TRBV20-1	13	SASSLDRVNYEQY
TRBJ1-1	TRBV5-4	13	ASSPTGTANTEAF
TRBJ2-1	TRBV29-1	12	SVAWGTQFGEQF